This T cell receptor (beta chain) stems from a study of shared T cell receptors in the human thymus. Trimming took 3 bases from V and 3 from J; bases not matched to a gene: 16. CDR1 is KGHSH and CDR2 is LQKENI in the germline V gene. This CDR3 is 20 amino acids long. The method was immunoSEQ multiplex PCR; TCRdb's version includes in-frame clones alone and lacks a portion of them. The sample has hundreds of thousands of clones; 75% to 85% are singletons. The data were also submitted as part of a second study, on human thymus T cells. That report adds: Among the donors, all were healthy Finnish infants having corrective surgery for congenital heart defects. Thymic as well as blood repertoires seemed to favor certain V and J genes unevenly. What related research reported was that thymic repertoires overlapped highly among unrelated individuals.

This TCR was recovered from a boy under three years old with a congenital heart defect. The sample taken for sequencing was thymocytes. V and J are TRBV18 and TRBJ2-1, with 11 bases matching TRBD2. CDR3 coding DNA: TGTGCCAGCTCACCCCCCCGCGGGATAGCGGGAGGGCCCTACTACAATGAGCAGTTCTTC. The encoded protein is CASSPPRGIAGGPYYNEQFF.